This section outlines one T cell receptor (beta chain) sequence together with its context. The data stem from a study of response to subunit inactivated influenza vaccine. TCRdb itself ran the RT-PCR reads through MiXCR, one entry per CDR3 protein. Of around 480,000 distinct CDR3 sequences listed, about 15% are singletons. CDR1 and CDR2 from the germline V gene are SGHTA and FQGNSA. V gave up 1 base and J gave up 0 bases, with 9 bases separating them. This CDR3 region has 15 residues. The sample in question was CD4+ T cells sorted from PBMCs, obtained less than 30 months after vaccination. The receptor was derived from a man between 50 and 75 years old who received an inactivated influenza vaccine. V gene TRBV7-2 combines with J gene TRBJ2-5, with a weak D call TRBD2 (5 bases). The CDR3 spells CASSLGRPNQETQYF. CDR3 in DNA: TGTGCCAGCAGCTTAGGGAGGCCGAACCAAGAGACCCAGTACTTC.